This passage covers 9 T cell receptor beta chains from one sample sequenced in a study of T-cell reconstitution after alpha-beta-depleted transplantation in children. During its preparation, the TCRbeta library received unique molecular identifiers. Using its own MiXCR run on the PCR reads, TCRdb lists one record per CDR3 protein. In the table there are approximately 270,000 distinct CDR3 sequences, nearly 10% of which are singletons. The material was PBMCs from the stem cell graft donor, obtained from the stem cell graft. The receptors were gathered from a human donor who donated a stem cell graft to a child with SCID.

This clonotype was detected only a few times. The V and J genes are TRBV12-5 and TRBJ2-7, with 9 positions matching TRBD1. The CDR3 contains 15 residues. Germline V gives CDR1 LGHNT, CDR2 FRNRAP. Trimming at V came to 5 bases and at J to 4 bases, leaving 9 bases not matched to a gene. The CDR3 loop reads CASGTYPDRGYEQYF. CDR3 bases: TGTGCTAGTGGTACTTACCCGGACAGGGGTTACGAGCAGTACTTC. Full variable domain (outside the CDR3, taken from reference TRBV12-5 and TRBJ2-7): DARVTQTPRHKVTEMGQEVTMRCQPILGHNTVFWYRQTMMQGLELLAYFRNRAPLDDSGMPKDRFSAEMPDATLATLKIQPSEPRDSAVYFCASGTYPDRGYEQYFGPGTRLTVT.

This chain connects TRBV7-9 to TRBJ2-2; D not certain. Germline-derived CDR1 and CDR2 are SEHNR and FQNEAQ (reference sequence). The CDR3 loop spans 16 amino acids. V gave up 5 bases and J gave up 5 bases, with 18 bases separating them. The CDR3 DNA is TGTGCCAGCAGCCCACCGTCCTTAGGTGGAACCGGGGAGCTGTTTTTT. Translated: CASSPPSLGGTGELFF. The full variable domain, completed using reference TRBV7-9 and TRBJ2-2, is DTGVSQNPRHKITKRGQNVTFRCDPISEHNRLYWYRQTLGQGPEFLTYFQNEAQLEKSRLLSDRFSAERPKGSFSTLEIQRTEQGDSAMYLCASSPPSLGGTGELFFGEGSRLTVL.

This clonotype was picked up a small number of times. This chain joins TRBV5-1 and TRBJ1-1; no definite D call. Germline-derived CDR1 and CDR2 are SGHRS and YFSETQ. The CDR3 covers 11 residues. V was shortened by 5 bases and J by 4 bases, with 6 bases between the two germline ends. The CDR3 bases are TGCGCCAGCAGTATCGGCACTGAAGCTTTCTTT. As protein: CASSIGTEAFF.

This clonotype was seen a handful of times. This chain joins TRBV27 and TRBJ2-3; possibly TRBD2 for D (6 bases). Trimming left V 1 base short and J 5 bases short, with 16 bases between. The CDR3 contains 16 residues. Germline loops: CDR1 MNHEY, CDR2 SMNVEV (reference sequence). Here the CDR3 DNA reads TGTGCCAGCAGTTTATTATCGGTGGCCGGGGGAGATACGCAGTATTTT. Amino acids: CASSLLSVAGGDTQYF.

The CDR3 sequence is CSARKGAGVYEQYF. CDR3 in DNA: TGCAGTGCTAGGAAGGGAGCAGGGGTCTACGAGCAGTACTTC. The rearrangement links TRBV20-1 to TRBJ2-7; possibly TRBD1 for D (6 bases). There are 14 residues in the CDR3. Trimming removed 3 bases at V and 3 bases at J, with 15 bases between. Germline-derived CDR1 and CDR2 are DFQATT and SNEGSKA (reference sequence).

This clonotype was counted ten times or more. V is TRBV20-1 and J is TRBJ2-1; 9 nucleotides line up with TRBD1. The CDR3 spans 13 residues. CDR1 is DFQATT, CDR2 SNEGSKA, per germline (reference sequence). CDR3 sequence reads: CTVSTGGSAEQFF. The CDR3 DNA follows: TGCACCGTGAGTACAGGGGGCTCAGCCGAGCAGTTCTTC.

This clonotype showed up just a few times. V and J are TRBV20-1 and TRBJ1-2; a weak D match, TRBD1 (5 bases). V was trimmed by 5 bases and J by 4 bases, leaving 14 bases between them. The CDR3 runs to 13 residues. CDR1 is DFQATT, CDR2 SNEGSKA, per germline (reference sequence). For the CDR3, the DNA is TGCAGTGCTCGCCTTGGGCAGGGCTATGGCTACACCTTC. It specifies CSARLGQGYGYTF.

This clonotype was observed a handful of times. This sequence joins TRBV7-8 and TRBJ2-7; TRBD1 matches at 10 bases. V lost 4 bases, J lost 3 bases, and 6 bases stayed unmatched. Per the germline V gene, CDR1 is SGHVS and CDR2 is FQNEAQ. The CDR3 sequence is 15 residues long. The CDR3 bases are TGTGCCAGCAGCTCTATCGGACAGGGGGGCTACGAGCAGTACTTC. This translates into CASSSIGQGGYEQYF.

The CDR3 nucleotides read TGCAGTGCTAGAGATCCTGGACTAGCGGGGGGGCAAGGCAGGGCAGATACGCAGTATTTT. Protein product: CSARDPGLAGGQGRADTQYF. This rearrangement joins TRBV20-1 to TRBJ2-3, with TRBD2 matching over 15 bases. Germline values: CDR1 DFQATT, CDR2 SNEGSKA (reference sequence). The junction had 14 bases not matched to a gene; V was cut back by 0 bases and J by 4 bases. This CDR3 is 20 amino acids long.